One sample yielded the 21 T cell receptor beta chains listed below, sequenced in a study of cytomegalovirus exposure and HLA in healthy donors. It was with 60 Vbeta and 13 Jbeta primers that the PCR ran. The protocol was immunoSEQ multiplex PCR, while the TCRdb copy is restricted to in-frame clones and leaves out a portion. The table includes approximately 120,000 clones, approximately 80% detected once. The source material was PBMCs. Receptor source: a man between 35 and 55 years old in good health and CMV-seronegative.

J is TRBJ1-4 and V is TRBV5-4; D is perhaps TRBD1 (5 bases). Trimming removed 4 bases at V and 2 bases at J, with 12 bases between. CDR1 is SGHNT, CDR2 YYREEE, per germline (reference sequence). This CDR3 contains 15 residues. The CDR3 protein is CASSLRGDTNEKLFF. The CDR3, as DNA: TGTGCCAGCAGCCTTCGGGGGGATACTAATGAAAAACTGTTTTTT.

The gene calls are TRBV29-1 and TRBJ2-5; 9 bases agree with TRBD1. Germline V gene sequence: CDR1 SQVTM, CDR2 ANQGSEA. Losses at the gene ends were 7 bases for V and 5 bases for J; bases not matched to a gene: 5. The CDR3 contains 12 residues. CDR3 DNA sequence: TGCAGCGGGGACAGGGCTGGGGAGACCCAGTACTTC. Amino acids: CSGDRAGETQYF.

The chain employs TRBV7-9 and TRBJ2-5; 10 nucleotides agree with TRBD2. Germline V gene lookup returns CDR1 SEHNR and CDR2 FQNEAQ (reference sequence). This CDR3 is 15 amino acids long. With 1 base clipped from V and 5 bases from J, the junction kept 4 bases outside the gene matches. The CDR3 loop reads CASSLVGLAEETQYF. In DNA form, the CDR3 reads TGTGCCAGCAGCTTAGTAGGACTAGCGGAGGAGACCCAGTACTTC.

V usage is TRBV11-2 and J usage is TRBJ1-4; no definite D call. Between the trimmed V and J ends, which lost 0 bases and 0 bases, there was a span of 5 bases. Germline CDR1 is SGHAT and CDR2 is FQNNGV. The CDR3 loop spans 15 amino acids. The CDR3 region has the DNA TGTGCCAGCAGCTTAGACGGTACAACTAATGAAAAACTGTTTTTT. This encodes CASSLDGTTNEKLFF.

The rearrangement links TRBV9 to TRBJ2-5; weak D call: TRBD2 (5 bases). The closer fit of TRBJ2-7 to the DNA end suggests the J call may be wrong. The germline V gene encodes CDR1 SGDLS and CDR2 YYNGEE. This CDR3 region has 16 residues. The CDR3: CASSASSGYSTYEQYF. CDR3 in DNA: TGTGCCAGCAGCGCCTCATCGGGGTACTCCACCTACGAGCAGTACTTC.

A word on this clone: The sample carries other DNA sequences with the same CDR3. This rearrangement joins TRBV9 to TRBJ2-2; D is ambiguous. The germline V gene encodes CDR1 SGDLS and CDR2 YYNGEE. This CDR3 comprises 13 residues. The V end lost 3 bases, the J end lost 5 bases, and 8 bases lay between the germline ends. DNA for the CDR3: TGTGCCAGCAGCGCCTTAGTGACCGGGGAGCTGTTTTTT. This translates into CASSALVTGELFF.

V usage is TRBV9 and J usage is TRBJ2-4; a weak D match, TRBD2 (6 bases). Germline-derived CDR1 and CDR2 are SGDLS and YYNGEE. Trimming cost V 3 bases and J 6 bases, with 10 bases left between them. This CDR3 has 13 residues. CDR3 protein: CASSGGVRNIQYF. As DNA, the CDR3 is TGTGCCAGCAGCGGGGGGGTCCGAAACATTCAGTACTTC.

The rearrangement uses TRBV14 and TRBJ2-3, with unresolved D. V was clipped by 2 bases and J by 5 bases, with 8 bases between them. CDR1 and CDR2 (germline): SGHDN, FVKESK. CDR3 size: 13 residues. The chain's CDR3 is CASSQSQKDTQYF. In DNA, the CDR3 is TGTGCCAGCAGCCAATCACAGAAAGATACGCAGTATTTT.

The chain links TRBV9 to TRBJ2-1; 7 bases align to TRBD1. V shed 4 bases, J shed 9 bases, and the junction held 10 bases outside the gene matches. The CDR3 runs to 14 residues. Per the germline V gene, CDR1 is SGDLS and CDR2 is YYNGEE. CDR3 region: CASSTRQGSTEQFF. Written as DNA, the CDR3 is TGTGCCAGCAGCACACGACAGGGAAGCACTGAGCAGTTCTTC.

In this sample, this clone turned up a few times. The chain uses TRBV5-5 and TRBJ2-2; the D gene is possibly TRBD1 (6 bases). Germline lookup yields CDR1 SGHKS and CDR2 YYEKEE (reference sequence). Trimming took off 3 bases at V and 4 bases at J, with 7 bases between the two ends. The CDR3 loop spans 13 amino acids. CDR3 nucleotide sequence: TGTGCCAGCAGCTCAGGGGTCACCGGGGAGCTGTTTTTT. Amino acids: CASSSGVTGELFF.

J is TRBJ2-7 and V is TRBV7-2; tentatively, D is TRBD2 (6 bases). This CDR3 is built from 15 residues. V was shortened by 2 bases and J by 3 bases, with 14 bases between the two germline ends. Germline values: CDR1 SGHTA, CDR2 FQGNSA. CDR3 amino acids: CASSLIGGGNYEQYF. The DNA of the CDR3 is TGTGCCAGCAGCTTAATTGGTGGCGGGAACTACGAGCAGTACTTC.

The chain joins TRBV7-2 to TRBJ2-7, with D possibly being TRBD2 (6 bases). Germline V gene lookup returns CDR1 SGHTA and CDR2 FQGNSA. This CDR3 comprises 14 residues. V was shortened by 1 base and J by 9 bases, with 16 bases between the two germline ends. CDR3 region: CASSLGTTGQGQYF. The CDR3 coding sequence is TGTGCCAGCAGCTTAGGGACTACCGGCCAAGGGCAGTACTTC.

This chain links TRBV2 with TRBJ2-7, with 12 bases matching TRBD2. In germline, CDR1 is SNHLY, CDR2 FYNNEI. Unmatched junction bases numbered 5, after V lost 6 bases and J lost 2 bases. The CDR3 has 15 amino acids. CDR3 sequence reads: CASRERTSGAYEQYF. The DNA for the CDR3 is TGTGCCAGCAGAGAACGGACTAGCGGGGCCTACGAGCAGTACTTC.

V gene TRBV7-8 combines with J gene TRBJ2-7, with TRBD1 identical over 8 bases. The CDR3 extends over 14 amino acids. Looked up from germline, CDR1 is SGHVS and CDR2 is FQNEAQ. V was pared by 6 bases and J by 5 bases, with 9 bases of the junction left unmatched. DNA of the CDR3: TGTGCCAGCAGGGGGGGCGCAGGGGGCGACGAGCAGTACTTC. It yields the protein CASRGGAGGDEQYF.

The chain recombines TRBV6-1 with TRBJ1-4, with 7 bases matching TRBD1. V trimming: 2 bases; J trimming: 5 bases; junction bases outside the gene matches: 5. Germline assignment: CDR1 MNHNS and CDR2 SASEGT. This CDR3 is built from 15 residues. This CDR3 reads CASSESTGPNEKLFF. The CDR3 region has the DNA TGTGCCAGCAGTGAATCGACAGGGCCGAATGAAAAACTGTTTTTT.

The genes are TRBV27 and TRBJ1-2; D is uncertain. The CDR3 has 14 amino acids. V was shortened by 4 bases and J by 1 base, with 10 bases between the two germline ends. Germline V gene data show CDR1 as MNHEY and CDR2 as SMNVEV (reference sequence). The CDR3 sequence: CASSSLGFNYGYTF. The CDR3 DNA reads TGTGCCAGCAGTTCTCTAGGATTTAACTATGGCTACACCTTC.

This sequence joins TRBV5-8 and TRBJ2-5; 9 bases match TRBD1. V lost 1 base, J lost 5 bases, and 18 bases stayed unmatched. The CDR3 has 19 residues. Germline CDR1 SGHTS, CDR2 YDEGEE. CDR3 sequence (DNA): TGTGCCAGCAGCTTGTTTGTAGGCCTGACAGGGGGAGTAGTGGAGACCCAGTACTTC. Its protein is CASSLFVGLTGGVVETQYF.

The chain has TRBV29-1 and TRBJ2-5; TRBD1 agrees at 9 bases. J gave up 4 bases and V 5 bases, and 11 bases lay outside the gene matches. This CDR3 is 15 amino acids long. CDR1 is SQVTM and CDR2 is ANQGSEA in the germline V gene. CDR3 DNA: TGCAGCGTTTTTACTCCGGGACAGGGCAGAGAGACCCAGTACTTC. Protein: CSVFTPGQGRETQYF. The whole variable domain, filled in from reference TRBV29-1 and TRBJ2-5, reads SAVISQKPSRDICQRGTSLTIQCQVDSQVTMMFWYRQQPGQSLTLIATANQGSEATYESGFVIDKFPISRPNLTFSTLTVSNMSPEDSSIYLCSVFTPGQGRETQYFGPGTRLLVL.

The V gene is TRBV4-2, the J gene TRBJ1-1; 9 bases agree with TRBD1. The CDR3 spans 18 residues. From germline, CDR1 is LGHNA and CDR2 YNFKEQ. V gave up 4 bases and J gave up 0 bases; unmatched junction bases: 12. The CDR3 spells CASSLRVPGQGMNTEAFF. The CDR3, as DNA: TGTGCCAGCAGCCTTCGGGTCCCGGGACAGGGAATGAACACTGAAGCTTTCTTT.

The V gene is TRBV19, the J gene TRBJ2-1; 10 bases align to TRBD1. The length of the CDR3 is 13 residues. The trim removed 7 bases at V and 4 bases at J, leaving 1 base unmatched. Germline V lookup: CDR1 LNHDA, CDR2 SQIVND (reference sequence). The CDR3 spells CASKGQGYNEQFF. The CDR3 DNA sequence: TGTGCCAGTAAGGGACAGGGGTACAATGAGCAGTTCTTC.

The chain is built from TRBV2 and TRBJ1-5; 7 nucleotides align to TRBD1. The CDR3 is 14 residues long. The germline V gene encodes CDR1 SNHLY and CDR2 FYNNEI. The trim removed 5 bases at V and 7 bases at J, leaving 8 bases unmatched. The DNA for the CDR3 is TGTGCCAGCAGTCAGGGGGTATGGGAACAGCCCCAGCATTTT. This gives the protein CASSQGVWEQPQHF. The full variable domain, with the rest looked up from reference TRBV2 and TRBJ1-5, is EPEVTQTPSHQVTQMGQEVILRCVPISNHLYFYWYRQILGQKVEFLVSFYNNEISEKSEIFDDQFSVERPDGSNFTLKIRSTKLEDSAMYFCASSQGVWEQPQHFGDGTRLSIL.